This TCR beta chain was sequenced in a study of CD8+ T cells in alopecia areata. Treatment specified: oral pan-JAK inhibitor, 5-10 mg twice daily. Alopecia areata patients had lesional scalp punch biopsies and peripheral blood taken from them. The ends lost 5 bases at V and 4 bases at J; junction bases unmatched: 6. CDR3 length: 13 amino acids. Germline values: CDR1 SQVTM, CDR2 ANQGSEA. Isolated RNA was reverse transcribed into cDNA used as the sequencing template. Libraries were prepared by immunoSEQ multiplex PCR; TCRdb keeps only in-frame clonotypes and omits some of them. The profile covers 150,000 to 200,000 clones, with approximately 61% appearing a single time and approximately 1% taken by the ten largest.

The clonotype was recovered from a human donor with alopecia areata. This rearrangement joins TRBV29-1 to TRBJ2-7, with 9 bases fitting TRBD2. The sample in question was CD4+ T cells sorted from blood, obtained at week 24, from a patient treated with tofacitinib. The CDR3 loop reads CSVRAGGTYEQYF. The CDR3 DNA reads as TGCAGCGTTCGGGCGGGGGGGACGTACGAGCAGTACTTC.